This T cell receptor beta chain appears in the sequencing data of a study of blood T cell repertoires in COVID-19. Participants' reported clinical history set cohort assignment. Donors in Cohort 3 counted as recovered after two negative PCRs, clearance, or symptom resolution. The CDR3 sequence is 14 residues long. Germline V gene sequence: CDR1 SGHVS, CDR2 FNYEAQ. Trimming removed 5 bases at V and 11 bases at J, with 21 bases between. Authors' processing steps: Estimation of nucleated cell counts relied on the amplification of reference gene primers. Sequencing used immunoSEQ multiplex PCR; TCRdb keeps in-frame clones, though not all of them. V, J and clone size are taken as reported in that table, and D and trimming were inferred from the DNA itself. The sample records some 270,000 clones, around 82% being singletons.

The rearrangement joins TRBV7-6 to TRBJ1-1; D possibly corresponds to TRBD1 (5 bases). The source of this sequence is a man in his fifties or sixties who had recovered from COVID-19. The sequencing sample was made of PBMCs or T cells enriched from blood (not recorded which). In nucleotides, the CDR3 is TGTGCCAGCAGCCTAAGAACAGGAGACAGTAGTGCTTTCTTT. It translates to CASSLRTGDSSAFF. Using reference TRBV7-6 and TRBJ1-1 for the parts outside the CDR3, the full variable domain is GAGVSQSPRYKVTKRGQDVALRCDPISGHVSLYWYRQALGQGPEFLTYFNYEAQQDKSGLPNDRFSAERPEGSISTLTIQRTEQRDSAMYRCASSLRTGDSSAFFGQGTRLTVV.